This entry lists 2 T cell receptor beta chains sequenced from one sample in a study of CD8+ T cells in alopecia areata. TCR sequencing used cDNA made by reverse transcription of extracted RNA. The method was immunoSEQ multiplex PCR; TCRdb's version includes in-frame clones alone and lacks a portion of them. The sample has roughly 200,000 clones, roughly 62% seen once. Treatment described: oral pan-JAK inhibitor, 5-10 mg twice daily. The specimen comprised CD8+ T cells sorted from blood, sampled at week 24, from a patient treated with tofacitinib. These TCRs come from a human donor with alopecia areata.

The chain carries TRBV5-6 and TRBJ2-7, with 10 bases fitting TRBD1. V shed 3 bases and J 2 bases; nucleotides not matched to a gene: 2. Looked up from germline, CDR1 is SGHDT and CDR2 is YYEEEE. The CDR3 is 14 amino acids. CDR3 in DNA: TGTGCCAGCAGCTGGGGACAGGGGACCTACGAGCAGTACTTC. This encodes CASSWGQGTYEQYF.

This chain uses TRBV29-1 with TRBJ2-1; a possible D gene is TRBD2 (6 bases). The CDR3 consists of 13 residues. V was shortened by 4 bases and J by 2 bases, with 9 bases between the two germline ends. CDR1 SQVTM and CDR2 ANQGSEA come from the germline V gene. The CDR3 region has the DNA TGCAGCGTTGTCTGGGGGGCCTACAATGAGCAGTTCTTC. Translated, it gives CSVVWGAYNEQFF.